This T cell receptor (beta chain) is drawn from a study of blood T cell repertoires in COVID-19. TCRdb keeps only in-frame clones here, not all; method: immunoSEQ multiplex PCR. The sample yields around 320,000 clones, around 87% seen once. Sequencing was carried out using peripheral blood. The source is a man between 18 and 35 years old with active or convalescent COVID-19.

Here the CDR3 reads CATSSSTGTENTGELFF. The DNA of the CDR3 is TGTGCCACCAGCAGTTCGACCGGGACAGAAAACACCGGGGAGCTGTTTTTT. This chain links TRBV15 with TRBJ2-2; TRBD1 matches 7 bases. The V and J ends lost 3 bases and 2 bases, in that order; junction bases with no gene match: 9. The CDR3 covers 17 residues. Germline CDR1 reads LNHNV; CDR2 reads YYDKDF (reference sequence).